This TCR beta chain was retrieved from a study of CD8 T cells in ankylosing spondylitis. This clonotype occurred many times. Its cognate antigen is unknown. Molecular-barcoded quantitative 5'-RACE produced these TCR beta libraries. TCRdb ran MiXCR on the 5' RACE reads and lists one entry per CDR3 protein. The table lists hundreds of thousands of distinct CDR3 sequences, about 11% of them singletons. CDR1 and CDR2 from the germline V gene are SGHRS and YFSETQ. The junction had 10 bases not matched to a gene; V was cut back by 4 bases and J by 6 bases. The CDR3 covers 15 residues. General study results and limits: Earlier authors reported some of these motif variants in reactive arthritis synovial fluid and blood. Disease-linked clones reportedly showed significant enrichment in matched ankylosing spondylitis synovial fluid. What seemed typical of ankylosing spondylitis blood was a TCR beta motif built from 8 or 9 highly homologous variants.

Source material: blood, either unsorted or a sorted T cell fraction (not recorded which). This clonotype was obtained from a male donor with ankylosing spondylitis or in good health (not recorded which). This chain uses TRBV5-1 with TRBJ2-1; 7 bases map to TRBD1. CDR3 protein: CASSTQGLNGNEQFF. The CDR3 nucleotides are TGCGCCAGCAGCACACAGGGGCTAAATGGCAATGAGCAGTTCTTC.